This T cell receptor beta chain came from a study of T cell responses to AZD1222 COVID-19 vaccine. Study observations and caveats: None of the repertoires were sampled until the peak T cell response had passed. Distributed over spike, vaccine-associated CD4 TCRs predominated at 160-218 and 743-854. Targets within unmutated variant regions were reportedly found for nearly half of spike-specific TCRs.

Repertoires were generated with immunoSEQ multiplex PCR, while TCRdb's copy carries only in-frame clones and drops some. The sample consists of 99,000 or so clones, around nine tenths of them appearing once. Notes on this clone: Its matching antigen is unknown.

This CDR3 region has 15 residues. Germline CDR1 is SGHRS and CDR2 is YFSETQ. Between the trimmed V and J ends, which lost 0 bases and 4 bases, there was a span of 8 bases. This chain connects TRBV5-1 to TRBJ2-6; D gene uncertain. Sequenced here: peripheral blood, sampled on day 0 of AZD1222 vaccination. The receptor comes from an adult in good health. CDR3 region: CASSLDPGGANVLTF. CDR3 in DNA: TGCGCCAGCAGCTTGGACCCGGGCGGGGCCAACGTCCTGACTTTC.